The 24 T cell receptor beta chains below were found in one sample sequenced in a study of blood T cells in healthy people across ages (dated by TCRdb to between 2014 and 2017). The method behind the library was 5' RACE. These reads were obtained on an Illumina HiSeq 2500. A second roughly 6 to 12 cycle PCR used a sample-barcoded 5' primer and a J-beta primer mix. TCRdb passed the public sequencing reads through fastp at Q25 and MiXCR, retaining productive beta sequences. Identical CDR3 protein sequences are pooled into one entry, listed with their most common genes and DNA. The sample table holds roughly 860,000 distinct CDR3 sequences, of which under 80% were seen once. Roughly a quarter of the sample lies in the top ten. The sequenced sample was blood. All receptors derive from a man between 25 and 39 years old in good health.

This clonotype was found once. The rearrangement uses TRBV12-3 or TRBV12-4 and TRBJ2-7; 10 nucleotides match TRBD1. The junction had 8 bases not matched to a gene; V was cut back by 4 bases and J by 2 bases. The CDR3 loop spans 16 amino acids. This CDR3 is CASSSIGQGEPYEQYF. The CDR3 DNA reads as TGTGCCAGCAGTTCCATCGGACAGGGGGAGCCCTACGAGCAGTACTTC.

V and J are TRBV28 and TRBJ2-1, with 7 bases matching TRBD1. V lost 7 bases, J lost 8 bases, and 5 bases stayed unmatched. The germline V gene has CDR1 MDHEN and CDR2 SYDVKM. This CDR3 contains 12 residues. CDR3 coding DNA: TGTGCCAGCACGCCACAGGGGTATGAGCAGTTCTTC. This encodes CASTPQGYEQFF.

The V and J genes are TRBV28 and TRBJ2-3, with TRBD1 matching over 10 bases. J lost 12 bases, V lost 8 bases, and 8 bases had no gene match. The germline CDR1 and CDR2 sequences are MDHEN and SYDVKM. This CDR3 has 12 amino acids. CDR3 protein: CASEGDRGLQYF. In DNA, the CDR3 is TGTGCCAGCGAAGGAGACAGGGGGCTCCAGTATTTT.

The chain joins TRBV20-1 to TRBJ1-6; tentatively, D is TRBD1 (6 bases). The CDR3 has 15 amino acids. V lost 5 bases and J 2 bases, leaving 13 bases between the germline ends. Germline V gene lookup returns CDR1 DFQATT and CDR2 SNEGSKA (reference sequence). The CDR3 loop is CSAPPGAAYNSPLHF. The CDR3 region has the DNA TGCAGTGCTCCCCCAGGGGCCGCCTATAATTCACCCCTCCACTTT.

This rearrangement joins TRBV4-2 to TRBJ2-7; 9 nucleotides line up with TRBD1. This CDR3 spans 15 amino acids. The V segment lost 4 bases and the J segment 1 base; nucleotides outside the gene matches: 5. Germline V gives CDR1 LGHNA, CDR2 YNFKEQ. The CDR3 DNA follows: TGTGCCAGCAGCCCCCCGGGACAGGGATCCTACGAGCAGTACTTC. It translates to CASSPPGQGSYEQYF.

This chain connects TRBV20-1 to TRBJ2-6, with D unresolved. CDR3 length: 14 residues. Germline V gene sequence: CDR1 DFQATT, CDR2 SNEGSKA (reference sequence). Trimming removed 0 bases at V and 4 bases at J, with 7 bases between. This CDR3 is CSARDGSGANVLTF. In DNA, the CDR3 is TGCAGTGCTAGAGACGGCTCGGGGGCCAACGTCCTGACTTTC.

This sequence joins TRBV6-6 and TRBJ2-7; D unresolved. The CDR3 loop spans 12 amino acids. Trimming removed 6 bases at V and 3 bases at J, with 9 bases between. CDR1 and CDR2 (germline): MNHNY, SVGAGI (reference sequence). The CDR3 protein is CASRPHIYEQYF. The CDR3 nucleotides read TGTGCCAGCAGGCCACATATCTACGAGCAGTACTTC.

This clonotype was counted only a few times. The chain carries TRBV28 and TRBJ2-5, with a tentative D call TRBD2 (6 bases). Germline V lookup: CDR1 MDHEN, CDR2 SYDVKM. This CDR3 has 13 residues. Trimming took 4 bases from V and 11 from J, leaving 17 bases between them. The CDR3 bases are TGTGCCAGCAGTTCGGGTTTCACCCGGGAGCAGTACTTC. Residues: CASSSGFTREQYF.

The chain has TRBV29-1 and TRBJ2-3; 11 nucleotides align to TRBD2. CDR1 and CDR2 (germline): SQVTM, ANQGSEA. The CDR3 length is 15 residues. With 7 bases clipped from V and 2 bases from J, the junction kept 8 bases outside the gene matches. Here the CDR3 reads CSAETSGAFTDTQYF. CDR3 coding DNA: TGCAGCGCCGAGACTAGCGGGGCCTTCACAGATACGCAGTATTTT.

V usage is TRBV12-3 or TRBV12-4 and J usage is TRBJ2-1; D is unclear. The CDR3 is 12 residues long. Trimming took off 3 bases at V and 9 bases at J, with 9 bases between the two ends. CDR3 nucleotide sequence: TGTGCCAGCAGTTTTTCGGCAAGTGAGCAGTTCTTC. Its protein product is CASSFSASEQFF.

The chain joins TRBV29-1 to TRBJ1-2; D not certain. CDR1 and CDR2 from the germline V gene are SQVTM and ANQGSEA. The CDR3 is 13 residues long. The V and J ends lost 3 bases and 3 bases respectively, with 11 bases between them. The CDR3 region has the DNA TGCAGCGTTGAGGGCAGATCTGACTATGGCTACACCTTC. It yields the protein CSVEGRSDYGYTF.

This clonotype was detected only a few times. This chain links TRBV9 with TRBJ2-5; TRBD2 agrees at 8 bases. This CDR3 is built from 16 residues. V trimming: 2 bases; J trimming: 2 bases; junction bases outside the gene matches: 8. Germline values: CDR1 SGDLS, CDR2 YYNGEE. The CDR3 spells CASSVAGGTHQETQYF. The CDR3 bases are TGTGCCAGCAGCGTCGCGGGGGGCACACATCAAGAGACCCAGTACTTC.

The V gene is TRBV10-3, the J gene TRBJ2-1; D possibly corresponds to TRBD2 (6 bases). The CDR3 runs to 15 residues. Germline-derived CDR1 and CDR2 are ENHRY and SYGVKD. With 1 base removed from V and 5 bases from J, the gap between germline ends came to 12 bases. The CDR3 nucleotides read TGTGCCATCAGTGAGTTAAGCGGGCGAAACAATGAGCAGTTCTTC. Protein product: CAISELSGRNNEQFF.

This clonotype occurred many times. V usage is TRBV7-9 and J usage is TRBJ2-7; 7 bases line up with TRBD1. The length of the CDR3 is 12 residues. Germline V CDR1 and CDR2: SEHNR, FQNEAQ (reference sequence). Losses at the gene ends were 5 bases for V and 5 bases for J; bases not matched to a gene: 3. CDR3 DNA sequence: TGTGCCAGCAGCCAAACAGGGGACGAGCAGTACTTC. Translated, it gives CASSQTGDEQYF.

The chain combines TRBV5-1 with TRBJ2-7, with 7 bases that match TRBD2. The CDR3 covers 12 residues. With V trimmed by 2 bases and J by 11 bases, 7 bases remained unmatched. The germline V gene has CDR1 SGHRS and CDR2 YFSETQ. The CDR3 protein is CASSFQGGREYF. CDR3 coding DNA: TGCGCCAGCAGCTTTCAGGGAGGGAGGGAGTACTTC.

This CDR3 is CATSRDRGLPYQPQHF. DNA of the CDR3: TGTGCCACCAGCAGAGATAGGGGTTTACCCTATCAGCCCCAGCATTTT. The genes are TRBV15 and TRBJ1-5; weak D call: TRBD1 (5 bases). This CDR3 has 16 residues. Deletions cut 0 bases from V and 5 bases from J, with 14 bases between. CDR1 LNHNV and CDR2 YYDKDF come from the germline V gene (reference sequence). Complete variable domain (other parts from reference TRBV15 and TRBJ1-5): DAMVIQNPRYQVTQFGKPVTLSCSQTLNHNVMYWYQQKSSQAPKLLFHYYDKDFNNEADTPDNFQSRRPNTSFCFLDIRSPGLGDTAMYLCATSRDRGLPYQPQHFGDGTRLSIL.

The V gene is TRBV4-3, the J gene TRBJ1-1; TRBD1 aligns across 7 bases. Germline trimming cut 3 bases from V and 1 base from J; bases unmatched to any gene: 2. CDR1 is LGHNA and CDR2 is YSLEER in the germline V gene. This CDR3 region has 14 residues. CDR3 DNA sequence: TGCGCCAGCAGCCAGGGGACAGCGAACACTGAAGCTTTCTTT. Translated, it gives CASSQGTANTEAFF.

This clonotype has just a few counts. This CDR3 is CSAQDLRTDTQYF. Here the CDR3 DNA reads TGCAGTGCTCAGGACCTTCGCACAGATACGCAGTATTTT. The chain is built from TRBV20-1 and TRBJ2-3, with unresolved D. Trimming pared 5 bases from V and 1 base from J, leaving 10 bases between. The CDR3 sequence is 13 residues long. CDR1 is DFQATT, CDR2 SNEGSKA, per germline (reference sequence).

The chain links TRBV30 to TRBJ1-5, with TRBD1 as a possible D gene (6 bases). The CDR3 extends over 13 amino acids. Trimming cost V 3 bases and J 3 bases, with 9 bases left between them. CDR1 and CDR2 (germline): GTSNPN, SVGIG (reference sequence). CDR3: CAWRHRDNQPQHF. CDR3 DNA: TGTGCCTGGAGGCACAGGGACAATCAGCCCCAGCATTTT.

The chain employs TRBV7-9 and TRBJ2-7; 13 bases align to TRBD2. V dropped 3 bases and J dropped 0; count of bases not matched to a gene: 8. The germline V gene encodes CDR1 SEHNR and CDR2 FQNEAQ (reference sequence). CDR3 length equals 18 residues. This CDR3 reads CASSFATSGGPSSYEQYF. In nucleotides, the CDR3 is TGTGCCAGCAGCTTCGCGACTAGCGGGGGGCCCAGCTCCTACGAGCAGTACTTC.

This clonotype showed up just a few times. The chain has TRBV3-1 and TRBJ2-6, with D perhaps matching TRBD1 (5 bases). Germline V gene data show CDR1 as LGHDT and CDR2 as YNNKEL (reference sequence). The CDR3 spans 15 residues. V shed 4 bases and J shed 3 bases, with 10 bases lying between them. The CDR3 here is CASSRDSDGANVLTF. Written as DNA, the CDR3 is TGTGCCAGCAGCCGAGACAGCGATGGGGCCAACGTCCTGACTTTC.

The CDR3: CASSPTGTYEQYF. CDR3 DNA: TGTGCCAGCAGCCCGACAGGTACCTACGAGCAGTACTTC. The chain uses TRBV12-3 or TRBV12-4 and TRBJ2-7; possibly TRBD1 for D (6 bases). V was cut by 6 bases and J by 2 bases, with 11 bases left in between. The CDR3 extends over 13 amino acids.

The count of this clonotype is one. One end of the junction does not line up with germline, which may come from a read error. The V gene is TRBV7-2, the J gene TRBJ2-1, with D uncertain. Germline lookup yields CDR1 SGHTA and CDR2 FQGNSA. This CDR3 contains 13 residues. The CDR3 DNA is TGTGCCAGCAACTTAGTAACAGACAATGAGCAGTTCTTC. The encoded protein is CASNLVTDNEQFF.

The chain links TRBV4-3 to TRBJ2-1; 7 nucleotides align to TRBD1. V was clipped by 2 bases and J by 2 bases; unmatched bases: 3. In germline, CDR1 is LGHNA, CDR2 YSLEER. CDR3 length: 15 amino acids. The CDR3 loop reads CASSQRTGAYNEQFF. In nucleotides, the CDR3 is TGCGCCAGCAGCCAACGGACAGGTGCCTACAATGAGCAGTTCTTC.